This is a list of T cell receptor beta chains from one sample in a study of breast tumors, draining lymph nodes, adjacent tissues. TCRdb redid the calling of the multiplex PCR reads with MiXCR, one entry per CDR3 protein. The sample has around 140,000 distinct CDR3 sequences; more than 20% are singletons. Sequencing input: axillary lymph node tissue. The receptors were sampled from a female donor with breast cancer. Some clones in this sample may be carry-over from other donors' samples. Each CDR3 is given with its conserved first and last residue. A D gene is named only where the DNA matches it firmly. The size of a clone is reported for some rows only, either as once, few or many, or as a class for expanded clones.

>TRBD2|TRBJ2-2|many|TRBV6-5
TGTGCCAGCTCCCCTAGCGGGAGGCCGGGCACCGGGGAGCTGTTTTTT
CASSPSGRPGTGELFF
>NA|TRBJ2-3|many|TRBV20-1
TGCAGTGCTAGAGATGAGGGGCGAGGCTGGGATACGCAGTATTTT
CSARDEGRGWDTQYF
>NA|TRBJ1-5|many|TRBV10-2
TGCGCCAGCAGTTCTTCAGGGGCTAATCAGCCCCAGCATTTT
CASSSSGANQPQHF
>NA|TRBJ1-2|few|TRBV30
TGTGCCTGGAGTTCGGGGGGATATGGCTACACCTTC
CAWSSGGYGYTF
>TRBD2|TRBJ2-7|NA|TRBV19
TGTGCCAGTAGTTCCCAGGGTTCGAGCGGGGGGAGCTACGAGCAGTACTTC
CASSSQGSSGGSYEQYF
>NA|TRBJ2-2|many|TRBV6-6
TGTGCCAGCAGTCAAGGGACGACCACCGGGGAGCTGTTTTTT
CASSQGTTTGELFF
>NA|TRBJ2-3|many|TRBV12-3/TRBV12-4
TGTGCCAGCCGATCCGGTAATACGCAGTATTTT
CASRSGNTQYF
>NA|TRBJ2-7|many|TRBV7-9
TGTGCCAGCAGCCCAAGGGGGGCTGGAATATCCTACGAGCAGTACTTC
CASSPRGAGISYEQYF
>NA|TRBJ2-5|NA|TRBV5-1
TGCGCCAGCAGCACGGGGGACAGAAACCAAGAGACCCGGTACTTC
CASSTGDRNQETRYF
>NA|TRBJ2-1|NA|TRBV11-2
TGTGCCAGCAGCTTAGTTTCCGGGGGTTTCAATGAGCAGTTCTTC
CASSLVSGGFNEQFF
>NA|TRBJ2-7|many|TRBV6-4
TGTGCCAGCAGTGACGCCTCATCGACCCGCCGGGGAACCTACGAGCAGTACTTC
CASSDASSTRRGTYEQYF
>TRBD1|TRBJ1-3|few|TRBV18
TGTGCCAGCTCACCGCCCGGGACAGCCAACTCTGGAAACACCATATATTTT
CASSPPGTANSGNTIYF
>TRBD1|TRBJ1-2|many|TRBV5-4
TGTGCCAGCAGTGGGACAGGGGGTCGGATTCCCTATGGCTACACCTTC
CASSGTGGRIPYGYTF
>TRBD2|TRBJ2-2|many|TRBV25-1
TGTGCCAGCAGCGAAGCGGCGGGAGGGCTGAACACCGGGGAGCTGTTTTTT
CASSEAAGGLNTGELFF
>TRBD2|TRBJ2-7|NA|TRBV5-6
TGTGCCAGCAGCCTTCAAGGTGGTAGCGGGAGCTCCCACGAGCAGTACTTC
CASSLQGGSGSSHEQYF
>TRBD1|TRBJ1-2|few|TRBV27
TGTGCCAGCAGTCCAAGGACAGGGGGCGATTTTGGGTATGGCTACACCTTC
CASSPRTGGDFGYGYTF
>TRBD2|TRBJ2-1|few|TRBV27
TGTGCCAGCAGTTTCGGACTAGCGGGGGAGCAGTTCTTC
CASSFGLAGEQFF
>NA|TRBJ2-7|many|TRBV7-9
TGTGCCAGCAGCCCCGGTCCATACGAGCAGTACTTC
CASSPGPYEQYF
>TRBD1|TRBJ1-3|NA|TRBV9
TGTGCCAGCAGCGTAGACAGGGGAAGCTCTGGAAACACCATATATTTT
CASSVDRGSSGNTIYF
>TRBD2|TRBJ2-1|many|TRBV7-9
TGTGCCAGCGGGCGGGGGAGCTCCTACAATGAGCAGTTCTTC
CASGRGSSYNEQFF
>TRBD1|TRBJ1-2|many|TRBV15
TGTGCCACCAGCAGAGCGAGACAGGGTTATGGCTACACCTTC
CATSRARQGYGYTF
>NA|TRBJ2-3|few|TRBV5-8
TGTGCCAGCACCCCGGGCGGGGCGGGGTCAGATACGCAGTATTTT
CASTPGGAGSDTQYF
>NA|TRBJ2-4|few|TRBV9
TGTGCCAGCAGCGTAGGGATAGCTGACCTAGCCAAAAACATTCAGTACTTC
CASSVGIADLAKNIQYF
>NA|TRBJ2-7|many|TRBV5-6
TGTGCCAGCAGCTTGGGGGGCAGGGGCGAGCAGTACTTC
CASSLGGRGEQYF
>TRBD2|TRBJ2-3|NA|TRBV20-1
TGCAGTGCTAGAGGACTAGCGGGAGGAGAAGATACGCAGTATTTT
CSARGLAGGEDTQYF
>TRBD1|TRBJ1-3|many|TRBV28
TGTGCCAGCAGTTTCAGGGGGCGAAACACCATATATTTT
CASSFRGRNTIYF
>TRBD2|TRBJ2-7|many|TRBV10-2
TGCGCCAGCAGACTTACTAGCGGCTACGAGCAGTACTTC
CASRLTSGYEQYF
>NA|TRBJ2-1|many|TRBV12-3/TRBV12-4
TGTGCCAGCAATGAGCACCACCGCGGTGAGCAGTTCTTC
CASNEHHRGEQFF
>NA|TRBJ2-5|many|TRBV20-1
TGCAGTGCTAAGAGGACGAATCAAGAGACCCAGTACTTC
CSAKRTNQETQYF
>TRBD1|TRBJ2-3|NA|TRBV20-1
TGCAGTGCTACCGGGACAGGGAGTACCGGATACACAGATACGCAGTATTTT
CSATGTGSTGYTDTQYF
>TRBD2|TRBJ2-7|many|TRBV7-2
TGTGCCAGCAGCCCGGGACTAGCGGGACGATACGAGCAGTACTTC
CASSPGLAGRYEQYF
>NA|TRBJ2-7|many|TRBV28
TGTGCCAGCAGTCTGACACAGGGTGAGATCTACGAGCAGTACTTC
CASSLTQGEIYEQYF
>TRBD2|TRBJ2-6|NA|TRBV3-1
TGTGCCAGCAGCCAGAAACTAGCGGGCACTACCGGGGCCAACGTCCTGACTTTC
CASSQKLAGTTGANVLTF
>NA|TRBJ2-1|once|TRBV5-4
TGTGCCTACAGACGGGAGATTCAGAATGAGCAGTTCTTC
CAYRREIQNEQFF
>TRBD2|TRBJ2-3|many|TRBV20-1
TGCAGTGCTGCGGTGGCGGGAGAGGGAGATACGCAGTATTTT
CSAAVAGEGDTQYF
>TRBD1|TRBJ2-5|many|TRBV29-1
TGCAGCGTGATCCTCGGGACAGGGGGCGAGACCCAGTACTTC
CSVILGTGGETQYF
>NA|TRBJ2-3|many|TRBV7-8
TGTGCCAGCAGCCCAACGTGGATAGCGTTCACAGATACGCAGTATTTT
CASSPTWIAFTDTQYF
>TRBD1|TRBJ1-5|many|TRBV6-6
TGTGCCAGCAGTTACGGGGACAGTAGCAATCAGCCCCAGCATTTT
CASSYGDSSNQPQHF
>NA|TRBJ2-1|NA|TRBV11-3
TGTGCCAGCAGCTCAGTCCCGAGCTCCTACAATGAGCAGTTCTTC
CASSSVPSSYNEQFF
>TRBD1|TRBJ2-2|NA|TRBV6-2/TRBV6-3
TGTGCCACCCCAACATGGACAGGGGGAACTACCGGGGAGCTGTTTTTT
CATPTWTGGTTGELFF
>TRBD2|TRBJ2-1|many|TRBV7-9
TGTGCCAGCAGCTTAGCCTTAGCGGGTTCGATCTACAATGAGCAGTTCTTC
CASSLALAGSIYNEQFF
>TRBD1|TRBJ2-5|many|TRBV20-1
TGCAGTGCTAGAAGGGACAGGGGAAGGGAGACCCAGTACTTC
CSARRDRGRETQYF
>NA|TRBJ2-7|few|TRBV3-1
TGTGCCAGCAGCCAAGGCCAGGGGGGCAAGTACGAGCAGTACTTC
CASSQGQGGKYEQYF
>NA|TRBJ2-2|many|TRBV6-4
TGTGCCAGCAGTGAAAGACCCCGTTTCGGGGAGCTGTTTTTT
CASSERPRFGELFF
>NA|TRBJ1-6|many|TRBV13
TGTGCCAGCACCCGAGGACAGTTAGATAATTCACCCCTCCACTTT
CASTRGQLDNSPLHF
>NA|TRBJ2-6|many|TRBV11-3
TGTGCCAGCAGCCGCCCTGGGGCCAACGTCCTGACTTTC
CASSRPGANVLTF
>NA|TRBJ2-3|NA|TRBV5-4
TGTGCCAGCAGCCGGGCCCCGATAGATACGCAGTATTTT
CASSRAPIDTQYF
>TRBD2|TRBJ2-3|many|TRBV10-2
TGCGCCAGCAGGGATGTAGCGGGAATAGATACGCAGTATTTT
CASRDVAGIDTQYF